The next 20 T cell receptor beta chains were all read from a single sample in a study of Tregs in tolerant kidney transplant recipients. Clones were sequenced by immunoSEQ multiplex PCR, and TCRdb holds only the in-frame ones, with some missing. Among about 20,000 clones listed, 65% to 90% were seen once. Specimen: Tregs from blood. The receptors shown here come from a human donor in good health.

As DNA, the CDR3 is TGTGCCAGTAGTCGAGGCTCTGGAAACACCATATATTTT. Protein sequence: CASSRGSGNTIYF. The chain combines TRBV19 with TRBJ1-3; D is ambiguous. V was cut by 5 bases and J by 0 bases, with 5 bases left in between. Germline CDR1 is LNHDA and CDR2 is SQIVND (reference sequence). The CDR3 consists of 13 residues.

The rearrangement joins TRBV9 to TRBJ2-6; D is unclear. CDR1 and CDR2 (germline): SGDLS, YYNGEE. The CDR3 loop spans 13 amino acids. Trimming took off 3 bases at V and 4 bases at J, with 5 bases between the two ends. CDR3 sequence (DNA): TGTGCCAGCAGCGGCTTGGGGGCCAACGTCCTGACTTTC. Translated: CASSGLGANVLTF.

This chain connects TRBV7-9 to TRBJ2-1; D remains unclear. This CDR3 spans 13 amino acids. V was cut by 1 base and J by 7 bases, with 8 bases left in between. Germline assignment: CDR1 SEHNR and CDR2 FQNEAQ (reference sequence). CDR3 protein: CASSLDTGNEQFF. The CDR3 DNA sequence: TGTGCCAGCAGCTTAGATACCGGGAATGAGCAGTTCTTC.

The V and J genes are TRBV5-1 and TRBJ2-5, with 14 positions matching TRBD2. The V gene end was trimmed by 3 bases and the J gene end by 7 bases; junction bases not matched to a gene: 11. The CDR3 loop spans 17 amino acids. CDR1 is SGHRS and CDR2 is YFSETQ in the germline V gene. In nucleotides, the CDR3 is TGCGCCAGCAGCTCCCTACCGGGACTAGCGGGGGCCGGGACCCAGTACTTC. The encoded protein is CASSSLPGLAGAGTQYF.

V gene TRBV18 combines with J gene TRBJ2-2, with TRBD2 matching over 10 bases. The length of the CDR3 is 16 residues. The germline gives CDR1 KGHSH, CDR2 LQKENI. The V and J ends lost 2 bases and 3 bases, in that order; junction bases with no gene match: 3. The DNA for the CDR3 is TGTGCCAGCTCACCAGGACTAGCGGAATACACCGGGGAGCTGTTTTTT. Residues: CASSPGLAEYTGELFF.

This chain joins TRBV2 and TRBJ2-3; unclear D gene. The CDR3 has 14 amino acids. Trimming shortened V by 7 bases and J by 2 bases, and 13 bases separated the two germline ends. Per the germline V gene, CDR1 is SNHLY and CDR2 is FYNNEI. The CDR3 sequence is CASKRPRPTDTQYF. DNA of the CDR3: TGTGCCAGCAAAAGACCGCGGCCCACAGATACGCAGTATTTT.

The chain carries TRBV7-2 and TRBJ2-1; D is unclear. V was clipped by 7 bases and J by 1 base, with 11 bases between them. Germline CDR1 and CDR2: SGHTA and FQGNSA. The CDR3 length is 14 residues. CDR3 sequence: CASTPGRSYNEQFF. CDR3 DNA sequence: TGTGCCAGCACCCCGGGCCGGTCCTACAATGAGCAGTTCTTC.

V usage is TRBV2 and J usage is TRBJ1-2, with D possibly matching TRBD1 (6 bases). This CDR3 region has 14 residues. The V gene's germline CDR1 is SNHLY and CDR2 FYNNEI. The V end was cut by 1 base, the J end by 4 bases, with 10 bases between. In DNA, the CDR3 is TGTGCCAGCAGTGAAGTAAGGGGGGTCTATGGCTACACCTTC. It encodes CASSEVRGVYGYTF. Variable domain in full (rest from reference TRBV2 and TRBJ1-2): EPEVTQTPSHQVTQMGQEVILRCVPISNHLYFYWYRQILGQKVEFLVSFYNNEISEKSEIFDDQFSVERPDGSNFTLKIRSTKLEDSAMYFCASSEVRGVYGYTFGSGTRLTVV.

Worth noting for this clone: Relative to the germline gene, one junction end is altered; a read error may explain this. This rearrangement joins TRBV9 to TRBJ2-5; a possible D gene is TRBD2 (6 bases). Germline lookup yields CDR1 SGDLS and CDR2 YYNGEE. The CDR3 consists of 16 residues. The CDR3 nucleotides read TGTGCCAGCAGCGTAGGCGGCGGGAAGGGGCAAGAGATCCAGTACTTC. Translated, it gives CASSVGGGKGQEIQYF.

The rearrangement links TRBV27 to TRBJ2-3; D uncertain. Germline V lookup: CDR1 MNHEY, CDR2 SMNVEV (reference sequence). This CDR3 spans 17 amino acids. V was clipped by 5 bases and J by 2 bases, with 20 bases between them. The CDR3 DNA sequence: TGTGCCAGCAGTACCTGGACGGCGAGAGGCAACACAGATACGCAGTATTTT. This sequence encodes CASSTWTARGNTDTQYF.

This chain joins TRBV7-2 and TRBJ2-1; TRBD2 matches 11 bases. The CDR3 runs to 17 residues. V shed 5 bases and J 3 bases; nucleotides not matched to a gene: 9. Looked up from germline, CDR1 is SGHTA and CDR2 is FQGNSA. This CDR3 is CASSRTSGRGLYNEQFF. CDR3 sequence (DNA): TGTGCCAGCAGCCGAACTAGCGGGAGAGGACTCTACAATGAGCAGTTCTTC.

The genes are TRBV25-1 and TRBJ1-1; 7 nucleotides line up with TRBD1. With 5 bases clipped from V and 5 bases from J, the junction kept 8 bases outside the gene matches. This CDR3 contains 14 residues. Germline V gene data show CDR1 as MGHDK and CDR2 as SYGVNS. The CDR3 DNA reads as TGTGCCAGCAGTCTTCATGACAGGGTGACTGAAGCTTTCTTT. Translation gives CASSLHDRVTEAFF.

DNA for the CDR3: TGCGCCAGCAGCTTGGGTCCGGTTAACACCGGGGAGCTGTTTTTT. Amino acids: CASSLGPVNTGELFF. The chain links TRBV5-1 to TRBJ2-2; D ambiguous. Germline CDR1 is SGHRS and CDR2 is YFSETQ. Between the trimmed V and J ends, which lost 0 bases and 2 bases, there was a span of 8 bases. This CDR3 is built from 15 residues.

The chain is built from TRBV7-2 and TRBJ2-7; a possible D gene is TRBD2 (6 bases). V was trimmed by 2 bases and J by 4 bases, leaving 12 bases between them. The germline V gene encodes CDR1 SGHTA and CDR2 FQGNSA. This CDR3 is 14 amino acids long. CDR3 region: CASSLRRDGYEQYF. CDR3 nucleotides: TGTGCCAGCAGCTTAAGGCGGGACGGGTACGAGCAGTACTTC.

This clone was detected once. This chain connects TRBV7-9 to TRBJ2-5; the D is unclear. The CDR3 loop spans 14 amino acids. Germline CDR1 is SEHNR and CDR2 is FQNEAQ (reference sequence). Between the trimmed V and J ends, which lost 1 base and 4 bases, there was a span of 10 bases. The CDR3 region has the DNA TGTGCCAGCAGCTTAGGGGTATCGGGAGAGACCCAGTACTTC. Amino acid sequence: CASSLGVSGETQYF.

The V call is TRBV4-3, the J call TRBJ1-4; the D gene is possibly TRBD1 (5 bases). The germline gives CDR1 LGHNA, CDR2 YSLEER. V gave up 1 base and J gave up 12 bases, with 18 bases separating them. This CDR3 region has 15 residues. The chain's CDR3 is CASSQAPTAPGELFF. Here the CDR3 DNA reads TGCGCCAGCAGCCAAGCCCCGACGGCCCCGGGGGAACTGTTTTTT.

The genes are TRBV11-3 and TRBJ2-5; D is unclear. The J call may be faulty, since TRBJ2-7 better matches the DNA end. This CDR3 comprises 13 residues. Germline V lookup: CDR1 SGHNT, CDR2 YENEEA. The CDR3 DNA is TGTGCCAGCAGCTCAGAGTCCCGATCCGAGCAGTACTTC. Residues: CASSSESRSEQYF.

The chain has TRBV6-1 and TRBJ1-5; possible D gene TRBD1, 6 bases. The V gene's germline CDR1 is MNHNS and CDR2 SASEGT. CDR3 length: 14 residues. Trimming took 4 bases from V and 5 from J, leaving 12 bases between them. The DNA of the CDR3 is TGTGCCAGCAGTGGAAGGACAGAAGATCAGCCCCAGCATTTT. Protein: CASSGRTEDQPQHF.

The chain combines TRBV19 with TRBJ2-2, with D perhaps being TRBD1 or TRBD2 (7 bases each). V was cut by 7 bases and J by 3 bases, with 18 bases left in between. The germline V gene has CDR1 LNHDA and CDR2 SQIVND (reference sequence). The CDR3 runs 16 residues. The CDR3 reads CASKGGRLADTGELFF. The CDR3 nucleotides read TGTGCCAGTAAAGGGGGCAGACTAGCAGACACCGGGGAGCTGTTTTTT.

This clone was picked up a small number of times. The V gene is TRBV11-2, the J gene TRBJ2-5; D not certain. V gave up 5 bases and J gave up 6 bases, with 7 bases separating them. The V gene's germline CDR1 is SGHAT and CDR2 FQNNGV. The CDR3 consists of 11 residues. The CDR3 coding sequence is TGTGCCAGCAGCCCTGAACAGACCCAGTACTTC. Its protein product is CASSPEQTQYF.